This TCR beta chain appears in the sequencing data of a study of T cells in Graves' hyperthyroidism and ophthalmopathy. The study defined stable Graves' hyperthyroidism as no ophthalmopathy progression within 18 months. Exclusion criteria comprised uncontrolled infection, other autoimmune disease, pregnancy or lactation. This clonotype showed up many times. The antigen is unknown. RNA transcripts were the template for amplifying TCR beta CDR3 regions. The HTBI primer set drove a first-round RT-PCR of the TCR CDR3. TCRdb analysed the multiplex PCR reads with MiXCR anew, one entry per CDR3 protein. The sample holds a few hundred thousand distinct CDR3 sequences, around 13% seen once. Findings and limits, study-wide: Within blood appeared most thyroid clonotypes that had expanded above 0.001.

The sequenced sample consisted of blood. This clonotype was sampled from a woman under 30 with Graves' hyperthyroidism.

CDR3 sequence (DNA): TGTGCCTGGACCTACTACAGGGGTAACTCTGGAAACACCATATATTTT. Protein product: CAWTYYRGNSGNTIYF. The V call is TRBV30, the J call TRBJ1-3; TRBD1 agrees at 7 bases. CDR1 is GTSNPN, CDR2 SVGIG, per germline (reference sequence). The CDR3 runs to 16 residues. V dropped 4 bases and J dropped 0; count of bases not matched to a gene: 9.